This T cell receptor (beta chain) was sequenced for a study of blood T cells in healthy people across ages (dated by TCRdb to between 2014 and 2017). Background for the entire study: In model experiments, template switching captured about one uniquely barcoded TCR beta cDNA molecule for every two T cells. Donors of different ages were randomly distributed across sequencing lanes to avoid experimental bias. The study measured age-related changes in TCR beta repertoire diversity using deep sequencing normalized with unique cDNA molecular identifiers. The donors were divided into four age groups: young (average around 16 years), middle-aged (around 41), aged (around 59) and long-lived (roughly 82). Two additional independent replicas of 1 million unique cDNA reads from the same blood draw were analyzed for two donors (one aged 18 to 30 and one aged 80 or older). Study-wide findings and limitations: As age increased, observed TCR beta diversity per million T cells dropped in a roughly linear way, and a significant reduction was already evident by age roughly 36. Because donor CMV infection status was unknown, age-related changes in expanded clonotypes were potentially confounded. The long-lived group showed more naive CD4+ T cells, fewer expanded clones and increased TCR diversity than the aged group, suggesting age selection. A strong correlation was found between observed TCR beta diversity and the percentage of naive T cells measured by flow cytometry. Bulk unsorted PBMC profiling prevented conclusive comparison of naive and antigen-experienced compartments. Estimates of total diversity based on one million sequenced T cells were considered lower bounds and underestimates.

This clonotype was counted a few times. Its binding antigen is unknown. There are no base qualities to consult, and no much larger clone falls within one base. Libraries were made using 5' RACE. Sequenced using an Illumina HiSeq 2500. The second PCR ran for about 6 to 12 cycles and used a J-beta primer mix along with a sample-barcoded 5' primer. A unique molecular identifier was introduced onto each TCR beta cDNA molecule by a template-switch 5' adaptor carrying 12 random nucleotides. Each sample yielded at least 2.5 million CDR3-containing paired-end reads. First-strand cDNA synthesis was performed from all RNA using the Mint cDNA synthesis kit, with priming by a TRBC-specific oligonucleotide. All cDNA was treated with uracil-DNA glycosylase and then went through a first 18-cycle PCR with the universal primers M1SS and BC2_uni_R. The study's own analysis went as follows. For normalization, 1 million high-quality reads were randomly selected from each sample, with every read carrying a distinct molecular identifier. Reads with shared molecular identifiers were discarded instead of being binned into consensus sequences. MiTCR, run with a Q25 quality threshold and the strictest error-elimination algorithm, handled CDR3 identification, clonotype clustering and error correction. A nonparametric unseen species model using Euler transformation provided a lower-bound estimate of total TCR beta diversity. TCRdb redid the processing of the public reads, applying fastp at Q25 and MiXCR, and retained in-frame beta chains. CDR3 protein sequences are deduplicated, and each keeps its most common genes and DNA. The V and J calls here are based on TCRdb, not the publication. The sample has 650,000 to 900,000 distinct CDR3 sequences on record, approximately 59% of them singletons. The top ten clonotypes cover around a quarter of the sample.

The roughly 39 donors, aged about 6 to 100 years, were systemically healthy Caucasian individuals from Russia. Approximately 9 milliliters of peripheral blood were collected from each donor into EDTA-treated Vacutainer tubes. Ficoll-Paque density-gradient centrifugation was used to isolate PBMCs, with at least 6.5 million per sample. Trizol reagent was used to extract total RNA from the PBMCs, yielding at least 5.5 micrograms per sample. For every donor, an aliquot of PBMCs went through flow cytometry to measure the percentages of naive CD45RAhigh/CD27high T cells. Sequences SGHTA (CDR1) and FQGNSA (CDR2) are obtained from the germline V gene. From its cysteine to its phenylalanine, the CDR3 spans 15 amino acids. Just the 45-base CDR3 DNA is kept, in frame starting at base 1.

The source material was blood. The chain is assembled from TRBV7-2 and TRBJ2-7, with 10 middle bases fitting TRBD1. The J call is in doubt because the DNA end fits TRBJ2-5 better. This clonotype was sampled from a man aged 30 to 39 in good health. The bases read TGTGCCAGCAGCAGAGACAGGGGGCGCGGGGAGACCCAGTACTTC. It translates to CASSRDRGRGETQYF.